This TCR beta chain was found in a study of beta chain features in type 1 diabetes. Study at large: Age, gender and cell yields were similar between patients and healthy donors. Examined across all samples were some 99 million sorted cells.

Expressed TCRB transcripts got sequenced, as all isolated RNA was reverse transcribed. The table came from immunoSEQ multiplex PCR; TCRdb's copy has only in-frame clones and leaves some out. Of a few hundred thousand clones listed, roughly 12% were seen once; the top ten hold roughly 0.016%. The V and J ends lost 4 bases and 7 bases respectively, with 16 bases between them. Germline CDR1 MDHEN, CDR2 SYDVKM. The CDR3 is 14 amino acids. This clone has only one observation. Its antigen is undetermined. Study-level points and caveats: In every one of the four CD4+ subsets, TCRB CDR3s were moderately but significantly shorter in Type 1 diabetes patients.

This chain connects TRBV28 to TRBJ1-2; D is perhaps TRBD1 (5 bases). This receptor was taken from a woman in her late teens or twenties with type 1 diabetes. The sequencing sample was made of naive CD4+ T cells from blood. The CDR3 sequence is CASSWGLPGIGYTF. Written as DNA, the CDR3 is TGTGCCAGCAGTTGGGGACTTCCAGGGATTGGCTACACCTTC.